The source of this TCR beta chain is a study of T cell repertoires in cytomegalovirus infection. About the study: It can be stated that public TCR beta signatures indicated CMV infection as well as a matching HLA type. Study results and caveats: The study identified carriers of CMV plus the relevant HLA from cumulative public TCR beta family frequency. Predominance within the ex vivo response was attributable to HLA-C-restricted CMV-specific TCR beta clonotypes.

Of note for this clonotype: Its antigen is still unknown.

TCRdb re-called the reads through MiXCR, storing one row per CDR3 protein. Among some 700,000 distinct CDR3 sequences listed, under 40% were seen once. V lost 7 bases to trimming and J lost 4 bases; unmatched junction nucleotides: 1. This CDR3 comprises 12 residues. The rearrangement joins TRBV12-3 or TRBV12-4 to TRBJ1-2; 9 bases fit TRBD1. Sequences were obtained from PBMCs. This clonotype was sampled from a human donor in good health (CMV status not recorded). Some clones in this sample may be carry-over from other donors' samples. The CDR3 region is CASMTGGYGYTF. The CDR3 DNA follows: TGTGCCAGCATGACAGGGGGCTATGGCTACACCTTC.